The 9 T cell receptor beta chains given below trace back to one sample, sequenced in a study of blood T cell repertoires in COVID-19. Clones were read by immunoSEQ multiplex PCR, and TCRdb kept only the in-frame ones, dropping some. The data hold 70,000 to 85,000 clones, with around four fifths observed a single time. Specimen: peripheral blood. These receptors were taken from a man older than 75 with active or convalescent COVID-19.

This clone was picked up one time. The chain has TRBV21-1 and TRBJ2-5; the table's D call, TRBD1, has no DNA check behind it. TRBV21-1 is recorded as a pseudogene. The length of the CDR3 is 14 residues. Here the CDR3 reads CASSKDRDQETQYF. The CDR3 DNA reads TGTGCCAGCAGCAAAGACAGAGATCAAGAGACCCAGTACTTC.

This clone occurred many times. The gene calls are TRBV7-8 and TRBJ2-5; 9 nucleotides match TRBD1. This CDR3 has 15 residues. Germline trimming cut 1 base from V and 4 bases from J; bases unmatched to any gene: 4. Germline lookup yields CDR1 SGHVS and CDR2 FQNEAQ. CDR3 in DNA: TGTGCCAGCAGCTTAGGGGACAGGGCTTTAGAGACCCAGTACTTC. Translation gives CASSLGDRALETQYF.

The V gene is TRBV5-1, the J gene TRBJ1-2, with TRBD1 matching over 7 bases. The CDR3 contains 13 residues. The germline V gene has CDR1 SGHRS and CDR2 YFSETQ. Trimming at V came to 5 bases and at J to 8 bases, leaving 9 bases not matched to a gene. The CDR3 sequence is CASSQQGMGGYTF. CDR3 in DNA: TGCGCCAGCAGTCAACAGGGGATGGGCGGCTACACCTTC.

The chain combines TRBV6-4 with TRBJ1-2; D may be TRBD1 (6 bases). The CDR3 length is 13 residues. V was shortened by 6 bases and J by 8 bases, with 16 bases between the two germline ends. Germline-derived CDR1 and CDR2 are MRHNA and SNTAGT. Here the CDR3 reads CASRTGRANGYTF. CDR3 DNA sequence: TGTGCCAGCAGAACAGGGCGGGCGAACGGCTACACCTTC.

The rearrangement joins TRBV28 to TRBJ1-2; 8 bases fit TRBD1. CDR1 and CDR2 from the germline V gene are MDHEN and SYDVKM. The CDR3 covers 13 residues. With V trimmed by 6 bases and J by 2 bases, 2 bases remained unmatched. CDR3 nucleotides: TGTGCCAGCAGGGGGACAGGCAACTATGGCTACACCTTC. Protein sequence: CASRGTGNYGYTF.

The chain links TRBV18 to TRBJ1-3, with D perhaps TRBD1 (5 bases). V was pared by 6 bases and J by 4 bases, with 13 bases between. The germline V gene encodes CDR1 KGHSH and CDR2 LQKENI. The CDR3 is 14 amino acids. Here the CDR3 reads CASSPGTTGNTIYF. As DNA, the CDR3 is TGTGCCAGCTCTCCGGGGACTACGGGAAACACCATATATTTT.

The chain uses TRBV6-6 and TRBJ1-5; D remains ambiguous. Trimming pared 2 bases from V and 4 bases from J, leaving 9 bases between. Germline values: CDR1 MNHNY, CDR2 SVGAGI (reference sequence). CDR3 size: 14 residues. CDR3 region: CASSYGGGNQPQHF. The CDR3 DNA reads TGTGCCAGCAGTTACGGCGGCGGAAATCAGCCCCAGCATTTT.

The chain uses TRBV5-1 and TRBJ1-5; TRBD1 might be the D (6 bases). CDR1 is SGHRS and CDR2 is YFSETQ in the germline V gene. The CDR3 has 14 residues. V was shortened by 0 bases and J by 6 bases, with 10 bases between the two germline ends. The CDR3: CASSLEAGAQPQHF. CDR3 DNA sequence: TGCGCCAGCAGCTTGGAGGCAGGGGCTCAGCCCCAGCATTTT.

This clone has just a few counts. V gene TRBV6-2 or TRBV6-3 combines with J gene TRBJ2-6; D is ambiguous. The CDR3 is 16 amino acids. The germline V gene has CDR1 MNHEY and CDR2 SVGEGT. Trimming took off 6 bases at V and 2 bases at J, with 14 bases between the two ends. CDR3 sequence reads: CASSHPFQTGANVLTF. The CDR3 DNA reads TGTGCCAGCAGCCACCCGTTCCAGACTGGGGCCAACGTCCTGACTTTC.